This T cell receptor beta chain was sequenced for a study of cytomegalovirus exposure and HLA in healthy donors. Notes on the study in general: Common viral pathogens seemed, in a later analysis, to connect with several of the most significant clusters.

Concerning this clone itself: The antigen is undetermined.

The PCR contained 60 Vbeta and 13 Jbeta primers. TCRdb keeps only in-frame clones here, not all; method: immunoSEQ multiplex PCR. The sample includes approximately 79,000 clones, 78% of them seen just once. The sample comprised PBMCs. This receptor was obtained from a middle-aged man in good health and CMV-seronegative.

The CDR3 spells CASSSPGGVSNEKLFF. DNA for the CDR3: TGTGCCAGCAGTTCCCCCGGGGGGGTGTCTAATGAAAAACTGTTTTTT. The chain recombines TRBV9 with TRBJ1-4; TRBD1 might be the D (5 bases). V was cut by 5 bases and J by 3 bases, with 17 bases left in between. In germline, CDR1 is SGDLS, CDR2 YYNGEE. This CDR3 has 16 amino acids. The entire variable domain, with the rest obtained from reference TRBV9 and TRBJ1-4, is as follows: DSGVTQTPKHLITATGQRVTLRCSPRSGDLSVYWYQQSLDQGLQFLIQYYNGEERAKGNILERFSAQQFPDLHSELNLSSLELGDSALYFCASSSPGGVSNEKLFFGSGTQLSVL.